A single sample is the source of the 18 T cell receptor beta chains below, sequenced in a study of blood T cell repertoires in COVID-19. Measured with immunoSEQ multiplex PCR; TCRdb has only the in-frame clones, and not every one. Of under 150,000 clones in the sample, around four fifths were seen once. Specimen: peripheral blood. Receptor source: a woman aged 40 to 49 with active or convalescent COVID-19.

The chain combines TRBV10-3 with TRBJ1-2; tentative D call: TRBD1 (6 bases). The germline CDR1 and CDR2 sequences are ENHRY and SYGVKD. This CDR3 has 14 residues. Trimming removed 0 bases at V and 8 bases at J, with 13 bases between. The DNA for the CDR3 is TGTGCCATCAGTGAGTCGACCAGGGGACAAGGCTACACCTTC. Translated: CAISESTRGQGYTF.

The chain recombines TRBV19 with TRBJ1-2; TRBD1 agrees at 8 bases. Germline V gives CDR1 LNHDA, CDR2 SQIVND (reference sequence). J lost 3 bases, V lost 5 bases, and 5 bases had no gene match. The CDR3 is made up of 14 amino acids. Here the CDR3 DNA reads TGTGCCAGTAGTCCCGACAGGGGTTACTATGGCTACACCTTC. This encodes CASSPDRGYYGYTF.

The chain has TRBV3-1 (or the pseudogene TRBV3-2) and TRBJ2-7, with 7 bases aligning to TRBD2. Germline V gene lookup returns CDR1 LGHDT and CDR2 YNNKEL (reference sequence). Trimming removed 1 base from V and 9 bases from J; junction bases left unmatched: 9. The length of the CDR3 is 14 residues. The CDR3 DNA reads TGTGCCAGCAGCCAAGCGGCAGGGCCGGGGGGGCAGTACTTC. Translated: CASSQAAGPGGQYF.

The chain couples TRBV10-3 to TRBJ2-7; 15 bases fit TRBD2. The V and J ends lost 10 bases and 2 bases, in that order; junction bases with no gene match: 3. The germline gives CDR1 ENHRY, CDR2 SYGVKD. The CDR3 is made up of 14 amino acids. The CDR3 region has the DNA TGTGCCACGGGGACTAGCGGGGGGACCTACGAGCAGTACTTC. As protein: CATGTSGGTYEQYF.

The CDR3 sequence is CASTPAGTNYGYTF. In DNA form, the CDR3 reads TGTGCCAGCACCCCAGCGGGGACTAACTATGGCTACACCTTC. The J gene is TRBJ1-2, the V gene TRBV7-9; no reliable D call. This CDR3 has 14 amino acids. CDR1 and CDR2 (germline): SEHNR, FQNEAQ (reference sequence). The germline V and J ends were trimmed by 7 bases and 0 bases, with 12 bases remaining between them.

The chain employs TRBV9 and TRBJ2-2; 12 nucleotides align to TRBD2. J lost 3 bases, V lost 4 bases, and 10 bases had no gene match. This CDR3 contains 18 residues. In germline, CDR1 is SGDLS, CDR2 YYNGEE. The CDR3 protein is CASSPLALAGGHTGELFF. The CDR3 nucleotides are TGTGCCAGCAGCCCTCTTGCACTAGCGGGAGGCCACACCGGGGAGCTGTTTTTT.

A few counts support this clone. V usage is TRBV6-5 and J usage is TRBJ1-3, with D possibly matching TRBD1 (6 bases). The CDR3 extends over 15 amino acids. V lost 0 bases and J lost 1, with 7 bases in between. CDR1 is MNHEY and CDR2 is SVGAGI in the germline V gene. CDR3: CASSYSGGSGNTIYF. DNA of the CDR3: TGTGCCAGCAGTTACTCAGGGGGATCTGGAAACACCATATATTTT.

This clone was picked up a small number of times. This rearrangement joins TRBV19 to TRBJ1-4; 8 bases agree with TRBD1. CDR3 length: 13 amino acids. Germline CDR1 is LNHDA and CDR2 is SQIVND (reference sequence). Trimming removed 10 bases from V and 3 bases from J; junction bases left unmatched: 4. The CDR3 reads CAIGTGANEKLFF. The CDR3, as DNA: TGTGCCATTGGGACAGGAGCTAATGAAAAACTGTTTTTT.

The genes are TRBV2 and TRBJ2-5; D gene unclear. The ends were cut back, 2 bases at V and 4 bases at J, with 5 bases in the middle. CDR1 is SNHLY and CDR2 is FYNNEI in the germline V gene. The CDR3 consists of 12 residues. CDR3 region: CASSETGETQYF. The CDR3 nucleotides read TGTGCCAGCAGTGAAACGGGAGAGACCCAGTACTTC. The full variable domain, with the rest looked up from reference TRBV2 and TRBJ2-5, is EPEVTQTPSHQVTQMGQEVILRCVPISNHLYFYWYRQILGQKVEFLVSFYNNEISEKSEIFDDQFSVERPDGSNFTLKIRSTKLEDSAMYFCASSETGETQYFGPGTRLLVL.

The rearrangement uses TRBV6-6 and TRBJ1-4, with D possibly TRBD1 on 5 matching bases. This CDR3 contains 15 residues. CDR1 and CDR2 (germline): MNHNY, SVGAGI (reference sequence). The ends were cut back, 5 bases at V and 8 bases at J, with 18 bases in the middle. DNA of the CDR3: TGTGCCAGCAGTCGCCCGCGGGGCATCGGGGAAAAACTGTTTTTT. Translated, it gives CASSRPRGIGEKLFF.

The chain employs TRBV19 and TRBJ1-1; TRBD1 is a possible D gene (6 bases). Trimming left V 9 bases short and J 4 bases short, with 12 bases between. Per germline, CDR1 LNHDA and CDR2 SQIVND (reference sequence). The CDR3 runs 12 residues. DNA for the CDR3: TGTGCCAGCCAACAGGGTATCACTGAAGCTTTCTTT. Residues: CASQQGITEAFF.

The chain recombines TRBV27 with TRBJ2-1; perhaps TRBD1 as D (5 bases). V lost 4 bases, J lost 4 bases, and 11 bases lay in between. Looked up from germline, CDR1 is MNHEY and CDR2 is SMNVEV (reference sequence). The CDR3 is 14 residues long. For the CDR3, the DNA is TGTGCCAGCAGTTCACTCCGACAGTACAATGAGCAGTTCTTC. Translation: CASSSLRQYNEQFF.

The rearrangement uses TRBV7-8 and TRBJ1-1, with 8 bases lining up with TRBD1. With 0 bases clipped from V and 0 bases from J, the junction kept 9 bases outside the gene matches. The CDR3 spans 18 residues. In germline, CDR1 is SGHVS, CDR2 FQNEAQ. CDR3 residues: CASSLAARGPLMNTEAFF. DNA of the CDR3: TGTGCCAGCAGCTTAGCGGCCAGGGGGCCCCTCATGAACACTGAAGCTTTCTTT.

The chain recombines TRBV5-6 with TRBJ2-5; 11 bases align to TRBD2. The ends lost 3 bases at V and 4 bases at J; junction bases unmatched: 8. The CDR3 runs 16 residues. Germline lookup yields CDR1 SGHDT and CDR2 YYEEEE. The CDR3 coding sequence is TGTGCCAGCAGCTCATTCCAGGGACTAGCGGTAGAGACCCAGTACTTC. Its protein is CASSSFQGLAVETQYF. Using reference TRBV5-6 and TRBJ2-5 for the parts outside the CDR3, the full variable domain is DAGVTQSPTHLIKTRGQQVTLRCSPKSGHDTVSWYQQALGQGPQFIFQYYEEEERQRGNFPDRFSGHQFPNYSSELNVNALLLGDSALYLCASSSFQGLAVETQYFGPGTRLLVL.

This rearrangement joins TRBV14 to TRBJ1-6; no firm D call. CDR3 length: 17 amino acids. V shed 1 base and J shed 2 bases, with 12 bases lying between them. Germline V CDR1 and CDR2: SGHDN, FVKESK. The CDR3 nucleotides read TGTGCCAGCAGCCAAGTTGGAATTCGGGCCTATAATTCACCCCTCCACTTT. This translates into CASSQVGIRAYNSPLHF.

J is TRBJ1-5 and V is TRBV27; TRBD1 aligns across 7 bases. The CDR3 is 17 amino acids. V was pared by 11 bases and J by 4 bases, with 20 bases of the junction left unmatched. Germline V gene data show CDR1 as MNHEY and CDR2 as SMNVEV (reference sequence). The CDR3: CASSLKAGGRENQPQHF. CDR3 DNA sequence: TGTGCCTCCAGTTTAAAGGCAGGGGGTCGAGAAAATCAGCCCCAGCATTTT.

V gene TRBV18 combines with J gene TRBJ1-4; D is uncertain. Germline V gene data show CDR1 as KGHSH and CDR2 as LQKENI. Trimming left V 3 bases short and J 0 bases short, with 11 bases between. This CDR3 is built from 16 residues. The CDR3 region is CASSPVLGPTNEKLFF. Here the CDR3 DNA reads TGTGCCAGCTCACCGGTTTTGGGCCCAACTAATGAAAAACTGTTTTTT.

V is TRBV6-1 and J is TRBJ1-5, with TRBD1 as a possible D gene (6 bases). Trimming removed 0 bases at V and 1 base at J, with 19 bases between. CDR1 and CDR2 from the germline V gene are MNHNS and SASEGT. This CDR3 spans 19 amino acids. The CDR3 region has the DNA TGTGCCAGCAGTGAAGCGGCCCTGGGACACCCATCAAGCAATCAGCCCCAGCATTTT. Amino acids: CASSEAALGHPSSNQPQHF.